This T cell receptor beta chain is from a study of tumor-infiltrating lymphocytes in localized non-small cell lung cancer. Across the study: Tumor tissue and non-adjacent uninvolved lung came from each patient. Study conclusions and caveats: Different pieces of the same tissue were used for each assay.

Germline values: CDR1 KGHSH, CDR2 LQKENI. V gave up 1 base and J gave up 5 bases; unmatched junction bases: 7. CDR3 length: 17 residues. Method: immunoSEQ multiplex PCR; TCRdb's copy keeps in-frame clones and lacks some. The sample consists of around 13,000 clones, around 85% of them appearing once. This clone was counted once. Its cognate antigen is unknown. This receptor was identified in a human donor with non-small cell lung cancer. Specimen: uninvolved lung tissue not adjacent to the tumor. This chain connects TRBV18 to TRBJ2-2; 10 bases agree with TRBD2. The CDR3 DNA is TGTGCCAGCTCACCACGGTCTAGCGGGAGTCGAACCGGGGAGCTGTTTTTT. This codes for CASSPRSSGSRTGELFF.